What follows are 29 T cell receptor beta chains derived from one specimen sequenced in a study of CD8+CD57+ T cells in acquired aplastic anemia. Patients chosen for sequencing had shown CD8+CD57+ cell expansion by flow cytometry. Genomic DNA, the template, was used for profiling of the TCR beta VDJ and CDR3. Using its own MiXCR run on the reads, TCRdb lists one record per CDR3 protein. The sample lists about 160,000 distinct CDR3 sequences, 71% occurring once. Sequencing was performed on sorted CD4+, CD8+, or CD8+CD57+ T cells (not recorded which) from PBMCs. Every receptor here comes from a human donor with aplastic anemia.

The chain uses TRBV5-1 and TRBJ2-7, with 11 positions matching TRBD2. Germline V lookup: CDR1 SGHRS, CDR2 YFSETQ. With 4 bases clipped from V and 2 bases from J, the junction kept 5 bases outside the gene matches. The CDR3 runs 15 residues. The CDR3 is CASSVGLAAAYEQYF. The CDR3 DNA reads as TGCGCCAGCAGCGTGGGACTAGCGGCCGCCTACGAGCAGTACTTC. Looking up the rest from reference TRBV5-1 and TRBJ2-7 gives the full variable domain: KAGVTQTPRYLIKTRGQQVTLSCSPISGHRSVSWYQQTPGQGLQFLFEYFSETQRNKGNFPGRFSGRQFSNSRSEMNVSTLELGDSALYLCASSVGLAAAYEQYFGPGTRLTVT.

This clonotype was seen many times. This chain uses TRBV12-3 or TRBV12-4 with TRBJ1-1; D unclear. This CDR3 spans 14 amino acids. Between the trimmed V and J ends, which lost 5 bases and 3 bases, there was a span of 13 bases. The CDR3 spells CASSAGERDTEAFF. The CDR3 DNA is TGTGCCAGCAGTGCCGGGGAGAGGGACACTGAAGCTTTCTTT.

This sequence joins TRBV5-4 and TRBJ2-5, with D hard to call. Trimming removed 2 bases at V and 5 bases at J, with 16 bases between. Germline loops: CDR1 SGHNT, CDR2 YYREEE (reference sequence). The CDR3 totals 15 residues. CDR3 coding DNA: TGTGCCAGCAGCTTCGTAGGGCTACTTGTTGAGACCCAGTACTTC. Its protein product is CASSFVGLLVETQYF.

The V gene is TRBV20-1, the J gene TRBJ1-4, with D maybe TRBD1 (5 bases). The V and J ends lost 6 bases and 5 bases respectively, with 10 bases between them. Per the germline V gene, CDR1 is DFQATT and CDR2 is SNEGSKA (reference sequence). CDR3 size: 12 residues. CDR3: CSAGRGNEKLFF. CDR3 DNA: TGCAGTGCCGGACGGGGGAATGAAAAACTGTTTTTT.

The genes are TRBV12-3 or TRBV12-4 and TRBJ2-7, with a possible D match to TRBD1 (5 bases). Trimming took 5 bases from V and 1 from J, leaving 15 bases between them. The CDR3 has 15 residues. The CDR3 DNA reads TGTGCCAGCAGTCGGTTTCAGGGTACGTCCTACGAGCAGTACTTC. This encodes CASSRFQGTSYEQYF.

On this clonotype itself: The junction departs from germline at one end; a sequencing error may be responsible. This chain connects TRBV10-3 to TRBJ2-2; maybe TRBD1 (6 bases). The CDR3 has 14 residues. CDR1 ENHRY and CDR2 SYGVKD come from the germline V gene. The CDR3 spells CAIRTEGTTGELLF. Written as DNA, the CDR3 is TGTGCCATTAGGACAGAGGGGACGACCGGGGAGCTGCTTTTT.

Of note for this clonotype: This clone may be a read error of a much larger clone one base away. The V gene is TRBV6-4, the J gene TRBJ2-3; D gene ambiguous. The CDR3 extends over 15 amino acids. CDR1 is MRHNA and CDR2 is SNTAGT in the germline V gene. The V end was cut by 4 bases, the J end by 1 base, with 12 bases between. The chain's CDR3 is CASSGLTDGTDTQYF. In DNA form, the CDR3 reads TGTGCCAGCAGTGGTCTCACGGACGGCACAGATACGCAGTATTTT.

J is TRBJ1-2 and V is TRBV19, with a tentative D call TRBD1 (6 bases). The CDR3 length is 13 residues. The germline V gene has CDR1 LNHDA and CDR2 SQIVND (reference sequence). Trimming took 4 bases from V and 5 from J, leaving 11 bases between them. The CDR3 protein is CASSTGQTYGYTF. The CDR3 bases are TGTGCCAGTAGTACCGGACAGACTTATGGCTACACCTTC.

CDR3 in DNA: TGCGCCAGCAGCCATGACGCGGCCCCTGGAAACACCATATATTTT. Translating gives CASSHDAAPGNTIYF. The gene calls are TRBV5-1 and TRBJ1-3; D gene unclear. This CDR3 spans 15 amino acids. Germline V lookup: CDR1 SGHRS, CDR2 YFSETQ. The V end lost 4 bases, the J end lost 2 bases, and 13 bases lay between the germline ends. Drawing the rest from reference TRBV5-1 and TRBJ1-3, the complete variable domain is KAGVTQTPRYLIKTRGQQVTLSCSPISGHRSVSWYQQTPGQGLQFLFEYFSETQRNKGNFPGRFSGRQFSNSRSEMNVSTLELGDSALYLCASSHDAAPGNTIYFGEGSWLTVV.

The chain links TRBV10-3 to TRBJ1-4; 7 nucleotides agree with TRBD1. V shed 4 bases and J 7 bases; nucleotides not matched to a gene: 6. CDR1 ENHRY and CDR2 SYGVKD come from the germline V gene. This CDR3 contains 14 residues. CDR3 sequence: CAISVGTVGEKLFF. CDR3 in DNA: TGTGCCATCAGTGTGGGGACAGTCGGTGAAAAACTGTTTTTT.

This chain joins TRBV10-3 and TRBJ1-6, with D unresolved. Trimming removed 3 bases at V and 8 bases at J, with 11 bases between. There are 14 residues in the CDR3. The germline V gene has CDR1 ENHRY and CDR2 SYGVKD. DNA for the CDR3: TGTGCCATCAGTGATTTGAGAGCAGATTCACCCCTCCACTTT. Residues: CAISDLRADSPLHF.

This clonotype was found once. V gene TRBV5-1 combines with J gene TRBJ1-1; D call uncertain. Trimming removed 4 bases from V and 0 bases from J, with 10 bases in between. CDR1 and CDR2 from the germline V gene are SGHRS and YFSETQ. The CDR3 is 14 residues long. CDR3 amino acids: CASSPGVLNTEAFF. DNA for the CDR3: TGCGCCAGCAGCCCTGGAGTCTTGAACACTGAAGCTTTCTTT.

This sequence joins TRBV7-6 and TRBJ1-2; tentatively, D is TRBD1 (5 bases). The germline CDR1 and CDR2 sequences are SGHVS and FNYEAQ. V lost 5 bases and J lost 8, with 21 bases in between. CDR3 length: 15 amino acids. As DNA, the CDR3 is TGTGCCAGCAGCCCCGTAGGCAGCTCTGGGGCCGGCTACACCTTC. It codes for CASSPVGSSGAGYTF.

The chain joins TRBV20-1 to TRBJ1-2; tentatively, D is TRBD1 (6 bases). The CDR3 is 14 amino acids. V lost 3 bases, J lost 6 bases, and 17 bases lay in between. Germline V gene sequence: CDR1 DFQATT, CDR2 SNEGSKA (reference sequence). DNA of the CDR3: TGCAGTGCTAGCCCACAGACAGGATCCCATGGCTACACCTTC. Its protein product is CSASPQTGSHGYTF.

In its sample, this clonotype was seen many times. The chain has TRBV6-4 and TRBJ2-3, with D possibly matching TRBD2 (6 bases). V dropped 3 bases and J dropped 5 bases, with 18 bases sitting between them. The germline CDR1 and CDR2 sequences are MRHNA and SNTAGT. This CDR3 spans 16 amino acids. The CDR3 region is CASSESGGTSGDTQYF. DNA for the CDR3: TGTGCCAGCAGTGAGAGTGGGGGGACCTCCGGAGATACGCAGTATTTT.

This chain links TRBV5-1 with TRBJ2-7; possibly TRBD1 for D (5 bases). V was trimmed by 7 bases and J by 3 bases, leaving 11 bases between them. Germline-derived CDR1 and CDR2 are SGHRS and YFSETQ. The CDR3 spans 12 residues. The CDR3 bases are TGCGCCAGCTATACAGACAGCTACGAGCAGTACTTC. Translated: CASYTDSYEQYF.

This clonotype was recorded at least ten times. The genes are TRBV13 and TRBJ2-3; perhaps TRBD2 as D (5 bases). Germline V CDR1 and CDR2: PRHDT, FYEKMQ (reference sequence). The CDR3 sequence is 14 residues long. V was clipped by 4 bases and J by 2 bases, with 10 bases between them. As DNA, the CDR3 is TGTGCCAGCAGCTCAGACGGACTCACAGATACGCAGTATTTT. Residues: CASSSDGLTDTQYF.

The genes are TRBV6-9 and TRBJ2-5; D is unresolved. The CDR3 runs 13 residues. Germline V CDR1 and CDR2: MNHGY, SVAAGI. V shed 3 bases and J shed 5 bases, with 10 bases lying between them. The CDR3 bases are TGTGCCAGCAGTTACGAACCCCGGGAGACCCAGTACTTC. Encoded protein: CASSYEPRETQYF.

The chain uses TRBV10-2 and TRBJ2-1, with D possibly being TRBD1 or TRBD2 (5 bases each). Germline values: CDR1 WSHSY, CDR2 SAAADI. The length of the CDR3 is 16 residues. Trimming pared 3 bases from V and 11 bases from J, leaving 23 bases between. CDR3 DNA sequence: TGCGCCAGCAGTGACGCTGGGCTGGTCGTCGTGGGACAGCAGTTCTTC. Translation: CASSDAGLVVVGQQFF.

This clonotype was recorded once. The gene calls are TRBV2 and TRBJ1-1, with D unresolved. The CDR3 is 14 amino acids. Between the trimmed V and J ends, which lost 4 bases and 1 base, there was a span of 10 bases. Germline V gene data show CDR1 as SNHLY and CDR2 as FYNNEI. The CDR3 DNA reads TGTGCCAGCAGTGTTTTGGGTGGGAACACTGAAGCTTTCTTT. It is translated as CASSVLGGNTEAFF.

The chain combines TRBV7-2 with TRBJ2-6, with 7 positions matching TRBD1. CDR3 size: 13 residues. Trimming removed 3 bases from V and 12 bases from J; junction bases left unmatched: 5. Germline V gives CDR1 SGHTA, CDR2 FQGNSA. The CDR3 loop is CASSLGQKVVLTF. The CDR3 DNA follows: TGTGCCAGCAGCTTGGGACAGAAGGTCGTCCTGACTTTC.

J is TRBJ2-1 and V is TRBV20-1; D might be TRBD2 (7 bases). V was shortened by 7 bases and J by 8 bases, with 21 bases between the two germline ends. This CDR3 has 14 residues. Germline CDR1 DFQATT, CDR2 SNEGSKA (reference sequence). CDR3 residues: CSDKRGGATDEQFF. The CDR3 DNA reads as TGCAGTGACAAGAGAGGGGGGGCCACTGATGAGCAGTTCTTC.

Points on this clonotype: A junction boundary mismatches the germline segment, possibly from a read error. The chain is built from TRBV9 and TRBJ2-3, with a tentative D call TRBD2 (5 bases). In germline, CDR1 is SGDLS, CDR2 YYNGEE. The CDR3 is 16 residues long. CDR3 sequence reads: CASSEYGGWGTDTQYF. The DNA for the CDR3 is TGCGCCAGCAGTGAGTACGGCGGGTGGGGCACAGATACGCAGTATTTT. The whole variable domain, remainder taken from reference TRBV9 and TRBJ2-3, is DSGVTQTPKHLITATGQRVTLRCSPRSGDLSVYWYQQSLDQGLQFLIQYYNGEERAKGNILERFSAQQFPDLHSELNLSSLELGDSALYFCASSEYGGWGTDTQYFGPGTRLTVL.

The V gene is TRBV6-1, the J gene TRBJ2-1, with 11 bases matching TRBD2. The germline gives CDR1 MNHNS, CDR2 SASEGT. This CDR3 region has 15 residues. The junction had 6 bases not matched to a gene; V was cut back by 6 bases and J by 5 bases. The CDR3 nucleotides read TGTGCCAGCAGACAGACTAGCGGGGTTCACAATGAGCAGTTCTTC. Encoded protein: CASRQTSGVHNEQFF.

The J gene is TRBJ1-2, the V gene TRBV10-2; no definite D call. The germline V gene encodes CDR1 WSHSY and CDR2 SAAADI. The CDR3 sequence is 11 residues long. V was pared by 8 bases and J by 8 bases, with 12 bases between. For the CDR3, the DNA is TGCGCCAGCGGATCTCCGTGGGGCTACACCTTC. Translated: CASGSPWGYTF.

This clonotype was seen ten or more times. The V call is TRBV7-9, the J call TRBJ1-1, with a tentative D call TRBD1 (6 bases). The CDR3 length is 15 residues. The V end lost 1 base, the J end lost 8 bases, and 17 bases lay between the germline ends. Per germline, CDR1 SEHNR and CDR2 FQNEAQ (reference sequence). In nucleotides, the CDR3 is TGTGCCAGCAGCTTAGGGCCCCAGGGGCGATCGGAAGCTTTCTTT. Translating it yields CASSLGPQGRSEAFF.

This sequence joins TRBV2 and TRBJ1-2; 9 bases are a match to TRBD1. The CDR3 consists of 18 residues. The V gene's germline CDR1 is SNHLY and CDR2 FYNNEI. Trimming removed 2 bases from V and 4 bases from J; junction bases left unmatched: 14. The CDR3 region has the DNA TGTGCCAGCAGTGAATACCAGATCGCTCCGGGACAGGGCTATGGCTACACCTTC. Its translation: CASSEYQIAPGQGYGYTF. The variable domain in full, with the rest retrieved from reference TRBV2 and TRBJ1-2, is EPEVTQTPSHQVTQMGQEVILRCVPISNHLYFYWYRQILGQKVEFLVSFYNNEISEKSEIFDDQFSVERPDGSNFTLKIRSTKLEDSAMYFCASSEYQIAPGQGYGYTFGSGTRLTVV.

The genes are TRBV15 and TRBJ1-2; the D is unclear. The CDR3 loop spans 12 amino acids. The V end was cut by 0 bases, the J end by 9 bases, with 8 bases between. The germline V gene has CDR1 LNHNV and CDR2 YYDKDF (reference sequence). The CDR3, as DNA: TGTGCCACCAGCAGAGATGGGGTTAGCTACACCTTC. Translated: CATSRDGVSYTF. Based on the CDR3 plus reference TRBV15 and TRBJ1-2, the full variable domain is DAMVIQNPRYQVTQFGKPVTLSCSQTLNHNVMYWYQQKSSQAPKLLFHYYDKDFNNEADTPDNFQSRRPNTSFCFLDIRSPGLGDTAMYLCATSRDGVSYTFGSGTRLTVV.

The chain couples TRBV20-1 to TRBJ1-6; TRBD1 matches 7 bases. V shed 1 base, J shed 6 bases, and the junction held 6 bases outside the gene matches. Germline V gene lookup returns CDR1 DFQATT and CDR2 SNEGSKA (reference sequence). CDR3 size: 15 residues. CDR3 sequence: CSARGVTGINSPLHF. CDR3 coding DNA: TGCAGTGCTAGAGGGGTGACAGGGATTAATTCACCCCTCCACTTT.